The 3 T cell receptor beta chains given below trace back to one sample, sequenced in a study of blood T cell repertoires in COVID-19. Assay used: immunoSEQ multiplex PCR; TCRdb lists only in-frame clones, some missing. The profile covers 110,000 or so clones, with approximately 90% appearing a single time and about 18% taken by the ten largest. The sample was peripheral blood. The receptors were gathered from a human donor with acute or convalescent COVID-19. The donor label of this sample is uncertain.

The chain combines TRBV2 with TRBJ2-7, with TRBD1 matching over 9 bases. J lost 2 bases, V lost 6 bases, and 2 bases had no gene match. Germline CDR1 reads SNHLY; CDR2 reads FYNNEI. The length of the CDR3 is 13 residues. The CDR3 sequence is CASRTGGPYEQYF. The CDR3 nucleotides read TGTGCCAGCAGGACAGGGGGGCCCTACGAGCAGTACTTC.

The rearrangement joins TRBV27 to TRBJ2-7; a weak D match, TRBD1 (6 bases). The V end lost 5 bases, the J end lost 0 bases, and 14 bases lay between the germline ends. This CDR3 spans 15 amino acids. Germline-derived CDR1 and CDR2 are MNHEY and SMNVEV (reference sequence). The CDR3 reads CASSPKTGSSYEQYF. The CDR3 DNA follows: TGTGCCAGCAGTCCGAAGACAGGCAGCTCCTACGAGCAGTACTTC.

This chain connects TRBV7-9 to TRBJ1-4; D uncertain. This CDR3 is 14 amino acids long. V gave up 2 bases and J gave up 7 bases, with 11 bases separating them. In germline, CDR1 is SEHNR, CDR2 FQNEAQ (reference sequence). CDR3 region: CASSLRQDTEKLFF. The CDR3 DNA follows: TGTGCCAGCAGCTTAAGGCAGGATACTGAAAAACTGTTTTTT.